The 24 T cell receptor beta chains listed next were all sequenced from one sample in a study of cytomegalovirus exposure and HLA in healthy donors (dated by TCRdb to about 2017). Receptor libraries were prepared by the immunoSEQ multiplex PCR assay. For the multiplex PCR, a mixture combining 60 forward primers for TCR Vbeta segments and 13 reverse primers for TCR Jbeta segments was used. TCRdb carries this immuneACCESS record with in-frame sequences only. Its versions omit some clonotypes, under half of them owing to an unresolved V gene in the studies checked, with the rest unexplained. Within this sample are some 200,000 clones, with roughly 80% of them counted one time only. The top ten hold about 2.4% of the sample. Sequencing was performed on PBMCs. These receptors were obtained from a woman between 50 and 59 years old in good health and CMV-seropositive.

The chain employs TRBV11-3 and TRBJ2-1, with TRBD1 identical over 8 bases. CDR3 length equals 15 residues. J gave up 2 bases and V 5 bases, and 5 bases lay outside the gene matches. Germline V gene lookup returns CDR1 SGHNT and CDR2 YENEEA. For the CDR3, the DNA is TGTGCCAGCAGCCGCGACAGGGGCACCTACAATGAGCAGTTCTTC. Its translation: CASSRDRGTYNEQFF.

The V and J genes are TRBV7-3 and TRBJ1-5; D is perhaps TRBD1 (5 bases). V was clipped by 4 bases and J by 1 base, with 17 bases between them. The CDR3 is made up of 17 amino acids. From germline, CDR1 is SGHTA and CDR2 FQGTGA. Written as DNA, the CDR3 is TGTGCCAGCAGCTCGGGTCGGCGCAGGGTGAGCAATCAGCCCCAGCATTTT. Its translation is CASSSGRRRVSNQPQHF.

This chain joins TRBV6-5 and TRBJ2-1, with 7 bases lining up with TRBD2. V trimming: 6 bases; J trimming: 7 bases; junction bases outside the gene matches: 6. The CDR3 sequence is 13 residues long. Germline lookup yields CDR1 MNHEY and CDR2 SVGAGI. The CDR3 sequence is CASRGGGSNEQFF. The DNA of the CDR3 is TGTGCCAGCAGGGGCGGGGGTAGTAATGAGCAGTTCTTC.

A single count supports this clone. J is TRBJ2-1 and V is TRBV6-9; 14 bases fit TRBD2. This CDR3 is 15 amino acids long. The germline V gene encodes CDR1 MNHGY and CDR2 SVAAGI. V was clipped by 6 bases and J by 8 bases; unmatched bases: 6. The CDR3 bases are TGTGCCAGCAGCCACTGGGGACTAGCGGGGGATGAGCAGTTCTTC. It codes for CASSHWGLAGDEQFF.

This clone was seen more than once but under ten times. V is TRBV2 and J is TRBJ1-2, with 9 bases matching TRBD1. CDR1 is SNHLY and CDR2 is FYNNEI in the germline V gene. This CDR3 is 15 amino acids long. The trim removed 6 bases at V and 4 bases at J, leaving 9 bases unmatched. CDR3 nucleotide sequence: TGTGCCAGCAGGACCAACAGGGGGCCGAGCTATGGCTACACCTTC. Protein: CASRTNRGPSYGYTF.

The chain employs TRBV28 and TRBJ1-2; D possibly corresponds to TRBD1 (5 bases). The germline V and J ends were trimmed by 6 bases and 5 bases, with 16 bases remaining between them. The CDR3 contains 14 residues. CDR1 and CDR2 (germline): MDHEN, SYDVKM. The CDR3, as DNA: TGTGCCAGCAGCCGGCTGGACACAGCATATGGCTACACCTTC. Its protein is CASSRLDTAYGYTF.

In its sample, this clone was seen a few times. This sequence joins TRBV11-3 and TRBJ2-1; unclear D gene. Trimming took off 3 bases at V and 4 bases at J, with 7 bases between the two ends. This CDR3 spans 13 amino acids. Germline-derived CDR1 and CDR2 are SGHNT and YENEEA. CDR3 nucleotides: TGTGCCAGCAGCTTTGGGCAGTACAATGAGCAGTTCTTC. This codes for CASSFGQYNEQFF.

The V and J genes are TRBV5-1 and TRBJ1-1, with D possibly TRBD1 on 6 matching bases. Germline V gene lookup returns CDR1 SGHRS and CDR2 YFSETQ. V dropped 0 bases and J dropped 1 base, with 13 bases sitting between them. The CDR3 sequence is 16 residues long. The CDR3 protein is CASSLDAPDRNTEAFF. The CDR3 region has the DNA TGCGCCAGCAGCTTGGATGCTCCGGACAGGAACACTGAAGCTTTCTTT.

The chain links TRBV5-6 to TRBJ2-5; TRBD2 is a possible D gene (6 bases). The germline V and J ends were trimmed by 6 bases and 2 bases, with 14 bases remaining between them. The CDR3 is 14 amino acids. The germline gives CDR1 SGHDT, CDR2 YYEEEE. The CDR3 loop is CASNQAGRQETQYF. The CDR3, as DNA: TGTGCCAGCAACCAAGCGGGTAGGCAAGAGACCCAGTACTTC.

This clone was observed a handful of times. The gene calls are TRBV7-9 and TRBJ2-5; perhaps TRBD2 as D (6 bases). Trimming left V 5 bases short and J 5 bases short, with 15 bases between. This CDR3 is built from 14 residues. The germline V gene encodes CDR1 SEHNR and CDR2 FQNEAQ (reference sequence). CDR3 bases: TGTGCCAGCAGCGCTAGCGTGTACGGGGAGACCCAGTACTTC. This sequence encodes CASSASVYGETQYF.

In this sample, this clone turned up once. The V gene is TRBV11-2, the J gene TRBJ2-4, with D unresolved. Trimming took off 4 bases at V and 0 bases at J, with 16 bases between the two ends. The CDR3 is 17 amino acids. Germline V CDR1 and CDR2: SGHAT, FQNNGV. The CDR3 nucleotides read TGTGCCAGCAGCTCCCCCTCTCTAGGTTTAGCCAAAAACATTCAGTACTTC. As protein: CASSSPSLGLAKNIQYF.

The V gene is TRBV6-9, the J gene TRBJ1-6, with 9 bases fitting TRBD1. The V gene end was trimmed by 6 bases and the J gene end by 5 bases; junction bases not matched to a gene: 2. The CDR3 consists of 14 residues. Germline loops: CDR1 MNHGY, CDR2 SVAAGI. CDR3 sequence (DNA): TGTGCCAGCAGGGGGACAGGGAATAATTCACCCCTCCACTTT. As protein: CASRGTGNNSPLHF.

The chain joins TRBV7-2 to TRBJ1-1; 8 bases fit TRBD1. Germline V CDR1 and CDR2: SGHTA, FQGNSA. V lost 1 base and J lost 11; bases outside the gene matches: 9. This CDR3 contains 14 residues. CDR3 sequence: CASSLVAGGGGAFF. CDR3 nucleotides: TGTGCCAGCAGCTTAGTGGCAGGGGGCGGTGGGGCTTTCTTT.

V usage is TRBV7-9 and J usage is TRBJ2-5, with D possibly matching TRBD1 (5 bases). Between the trimmed V and J ends, which lost 0 bases and 0 bases, there was a span of 11 bases. In germline, CDR1 is SEHNR, CDR2 FQNEAQ (reference sequence). The CDR3 consists of 16 residues. CDR3 bases: TGTGCCAGCAGCTTAGCGATTTCGGACAACCAAGAGACCCAGTACTTC. Translation: CASSLAISDNQETQYF.

The chain has TRBV5-4 and TRBJ2-3, with 11 bases fitting TRBD2. With V trimmed by 1 base and J by 6 bases, 1 base remained unmatched. CDR1 and CDR2 from the germline V gene are SGHNT and YYREEE (reference sequence). This CDR3 has 14 residues. The CDR3 nucleotides read TGTGCCAGCAGCTTGAGACTAGCGGGGGATACGCAGTATTTT. Amino acid sequence: CASSLRLAGDTQYF.

In this sample, this clone turned up once. The chain couples TRBV5-1 to TRBJ1-1; 9 bases map to TRBD1. This CDR3 contains 14 residues. With 7 bases clipped from V and 1 base from J, the junction kept 5 bases outside the gene matches. Looked up from germline, CDR1 is SGHRS and CDR2 is YFSETQ. The CDR3, as DNA: TGCGCCAGCTGTCCGGGACAGGGGAACACTGAAGCTTTCTTT. Translation gives CASCPGQGNTEAFF.

This chain uses TRBV4-1 with TRBJ2-1, with a tentative D call TRBD1 (6 bases). CDR3 length equals 16 residues. CDR1 is MGHRA, CDR2 YSYEKL, per germline. The V gene lost 4 bases and the J gene lost 4 bases, with 17 bases spanning the gap. The CDR3 sequence is CASSPSPGQTYNEQFF. CDR3 sequence (DNA): TGCGCCAGCAGCCCCTCCCCCGGACAGACGTACAATGAGCAGTTCTTC.

The V gene is TRBV4-1, the J gene TRBJ2-3; TRBD2 matches at 8 bases. The CDR3 is made up of 18 amino acids. With 1 base clipped from V and 4 bases from J, the junction kept 13 bases outside the gene matches. Per germline, CDR1 MGHRA and CDR2 YSYEKL. CDR3 coding DNA: TGCGCCAGCAGCCAAGTGCCTAGCGGGCGGGATTACCCAGATACGCAGTATTTT. Its protein is CASSQVPSGRDYPDTQYF.

The rearrangement uses TRBV15 and TRBJ2-5; 7 bases align to TRBD1. The CDR3 totals 16 residues. V shed 0 bases, J shed 1 base, and the junction held 5 bases outside the gene matches. The V gene's germline CDR1 is LNHNV and CDR2 YYDKDF (reference sequence). The chain's CDR3 is CATSRDGNRGQETQYF. CDR3 sequence (DNA): TGTGCCACCAGCAGAGATGGGAACAGGGGCCAAGAGACCCAGTACTTC. Full variable domain (missing parts from reference TRBV15 and TRBJ2-5): DAMVIQNPRYQVTQFGKPVTLSCSQTLNHNVMYWYQQKSSQAPKLLFHYYDKDFNNEADTPDNFQSRRPNTSFCFLDIRSPGLGDTAMYLCATSRDGNRGQETQYFGPGTRLLVL.

As for this clone: A junction end diverges from the germline sequence, so it may reflect a read error. This rearrangement joins TRBV4-1 to TRBJ1-2; D is unresolved. The CDR3 is 14 residues long. Per germline, CDR1 MGHRA and CDR2 YSYEKL. The CDR3 loop is CASSQESGNYGYTF. In nucleotides, the CDR3 is TGTGCCAGCAGCCAAGAGTCAGGAAACTATGGCTACACCTTC.

J is TRBJ2-7 and V is TRBV5-1, with TRBD2 identical over 11 bases. The germline V gene encodes CDR1 SGHRS and CDR2 YFSETQ. The ends lost 2 bases at V and 7 bases at J; junction bases unmatched: 8. This CDR3 comprises 15 residues. The CDR3 DNA follows: TGCGCCAGCAGCTTCACTAGCGGGGGTTCGTTAGAGCAGTACTTC. Protein: CASSFTSGGSLEQYF.

This chain uses TRBV6-5 with TRBJ2-1; 8 nucleotides match TRBD1. V lost 5 bases to trimming and J lost 4 bases; unmatched junction nucleotides: 7. The CDR3 spans 15 residues. Germline V CDR1 and CDR2: MNHEY, SVGAGI. The CDR3 DNA reads as TGTGCCAGCAGTGTGGACAGGGATAATTACAATGAGCAGTTCTTC. It encodes CASSVDRDNYNEQFF.

The chain employs TRBV19 and TRBJ2-1; 8 bases agree with TRBD2. V lost 6 bases and J lost 1; bases outside the gene matches: 5. In germline, CDR1 is LNHDA, CDR2 SQIVND (reference sequence). CDR3 length: 15 residues. The CDR3: CASRGRGVSYNEQFF. CDR3 nucleotides: TGTGCCAGTAGAGGGCGGGGGGTTTCCTACAATGAGCAGTTCTTC.

V is TRBV10-1 and J is TRBJ2-3; D unclear. CDR3 size: 15 residues. The V and J ends lost 0 bases and 0 bases respectively, with 7 bases between them. Per germline, CDR1 WNHNN and CDR2 SYGVQD (reference sequence). CDR3: CASSESLTSTDTQYF. CDR3 bases: TGCGCCAGCAGTGAGTCGTTAACTAGCACAGATACGCAGTATTTT.